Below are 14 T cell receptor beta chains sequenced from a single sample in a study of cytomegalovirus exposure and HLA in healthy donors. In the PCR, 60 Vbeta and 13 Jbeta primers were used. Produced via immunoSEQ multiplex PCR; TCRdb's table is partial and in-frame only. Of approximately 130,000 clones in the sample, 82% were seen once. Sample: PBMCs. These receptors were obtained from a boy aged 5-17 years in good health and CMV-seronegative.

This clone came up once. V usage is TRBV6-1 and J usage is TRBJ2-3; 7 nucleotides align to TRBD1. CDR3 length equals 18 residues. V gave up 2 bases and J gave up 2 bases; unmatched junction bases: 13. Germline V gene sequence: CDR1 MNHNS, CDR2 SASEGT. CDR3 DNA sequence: TGTGCCAGCAGTGAATCTCCACTGACAGGGAGACACACAGATACGCAGTATTTT. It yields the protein CASSESPLTGRHTDTQYF.

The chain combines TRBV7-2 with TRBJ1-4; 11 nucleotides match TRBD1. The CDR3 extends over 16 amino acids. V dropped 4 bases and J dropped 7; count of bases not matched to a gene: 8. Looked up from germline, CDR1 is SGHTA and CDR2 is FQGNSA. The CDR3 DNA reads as TGTGCCAGCAGCTCCTTAGGACAGGGGGCGAGTGAAAAACTGTTTTTT. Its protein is CASSSLGQGASEKLFF.

In DNA form, the CDR3 reads TGTGCCTGGAGTCAGGGGGCCGATGGCTACACCTTC. This encodes CAWSQGADGYTF. The chain is built from TRBV30 and TRBJ1-2; 8 bases line up with TRBD1. Per the germline V gene, CDR1 is GTSNPN and CDR2 is SVGIG (reference sequence). There are 12 residues in the CDR3. J gave up 6 bases and V 2 bases, and 2 bases lay outside the gene matches.

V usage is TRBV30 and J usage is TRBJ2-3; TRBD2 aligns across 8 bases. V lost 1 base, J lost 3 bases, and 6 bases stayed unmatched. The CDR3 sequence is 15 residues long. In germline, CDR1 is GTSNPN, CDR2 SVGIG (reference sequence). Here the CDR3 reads CAWSDPGGPTDTQYF. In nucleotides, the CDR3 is TGTGCCTGGAGTGATCCGGGAGGGCCAACAGATACGCAGTATTTT. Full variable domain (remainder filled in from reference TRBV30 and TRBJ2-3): SQTIHQWPATLVQPVGSPLSLECTVEGTSNPNLYWYRQAAGRGLQLLFYSVGIGQISSEVPQNLSASRPQDRQFILSSKKLLLSDSGFYLCAWSDPGGPTDTQYFGPGTRLTVL.

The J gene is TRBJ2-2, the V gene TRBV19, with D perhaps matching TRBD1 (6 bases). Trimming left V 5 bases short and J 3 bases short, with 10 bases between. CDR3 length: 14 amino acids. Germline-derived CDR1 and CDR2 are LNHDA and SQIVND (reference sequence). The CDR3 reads CASSPTGYTGELFF. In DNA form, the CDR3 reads TGTGCCAGTAGTCCCACAGGGTACACCGGGGAGCTGTTTTTT.

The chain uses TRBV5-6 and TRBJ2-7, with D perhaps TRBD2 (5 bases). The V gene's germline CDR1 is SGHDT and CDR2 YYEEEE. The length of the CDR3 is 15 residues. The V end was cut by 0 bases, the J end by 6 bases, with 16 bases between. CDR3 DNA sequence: TGTGCCAGCAGCTTGGTCCGGGATATTCGGCTCGAGCAGTACTTC. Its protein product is CASSLVRDIRLEQYF. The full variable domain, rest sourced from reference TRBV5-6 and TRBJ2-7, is DAGVTQSPTHLIKTRGQQVTLRCSPKSGHDTVSWYQQALGQGPQFIFQYYEEEERQRGNFPDRFSGHQFPNYSSELNVNALLLGDSALYLCASSLVRDIRLEQYFGPGTRLTVT.

The CDR3 DNA reads TGTGCCATCAGTGGGACTGATAACACAGATACGCAGTATTTT. Residues: CAISGTDNTDTQYF. The V gene is TRBV10-3, the J gene TRBJ2-3, with D perhaps matching TRBD2 (5 bases). V was trimmed by 4 bases and J by 2 bases, leaving 10 bases between them. There are 14 residues in the CDR3. CDR1 and CDR2 from the germline V gene are ENHRY and SYGVKD.

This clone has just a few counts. The CDR3 DNA sequence: TGCGCCAGCAGCCAAGATATTCGGCAGGGGGCTTCGGGGGCCAACGTCCTGACTTTC. Its protein product is CASSQDIRQGASGANVLTF. This chain links TRBV4-1 with TRBJ2-6; TRBD1 matches at 8 bases. Germline assignment: CDR1 MGHRA and CDR2 YSYEKL. The J segment lost 4 bases and the V segment lost 0 bases, leaving 11 bases of the junction unmatched. The CDR3 covers 19 residues.

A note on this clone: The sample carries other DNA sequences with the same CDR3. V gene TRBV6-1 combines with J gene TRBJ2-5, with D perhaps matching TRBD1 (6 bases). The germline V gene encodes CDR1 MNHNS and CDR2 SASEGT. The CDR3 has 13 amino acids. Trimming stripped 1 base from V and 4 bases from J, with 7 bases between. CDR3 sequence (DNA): TGTGCCAGCAGTGAAGGAGGGGGAGAGACCCAGTACTTC. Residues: CASSEGGGETQYF.

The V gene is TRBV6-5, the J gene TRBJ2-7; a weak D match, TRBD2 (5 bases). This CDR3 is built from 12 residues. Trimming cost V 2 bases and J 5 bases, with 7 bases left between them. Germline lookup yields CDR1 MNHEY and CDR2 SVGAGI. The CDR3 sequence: CASSYRGDEQYF. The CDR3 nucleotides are TGTGCCAGCAGTTACCGGGGAGACGAGCAGTACTTC.

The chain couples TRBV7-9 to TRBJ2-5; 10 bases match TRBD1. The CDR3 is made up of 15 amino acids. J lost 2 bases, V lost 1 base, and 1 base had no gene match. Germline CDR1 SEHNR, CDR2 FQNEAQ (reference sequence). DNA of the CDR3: TGTGCCAGCAGCTTAGAGGGACAGGGGCAAGAGACCCAGTACTTC. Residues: CASSLEGQGQETQYF.

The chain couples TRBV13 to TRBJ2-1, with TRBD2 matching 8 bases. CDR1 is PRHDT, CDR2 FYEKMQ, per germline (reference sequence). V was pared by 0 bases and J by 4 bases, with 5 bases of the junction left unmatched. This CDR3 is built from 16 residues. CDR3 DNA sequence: TGTGCCAGCAGCTTAGGCCGGGCTAGCGGGTACAATGAGCAGTTCTTC. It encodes CASSLGRASGYNEQFF.

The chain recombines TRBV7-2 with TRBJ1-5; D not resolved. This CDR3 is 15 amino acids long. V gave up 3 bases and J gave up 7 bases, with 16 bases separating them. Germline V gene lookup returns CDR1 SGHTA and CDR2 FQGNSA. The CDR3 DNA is TGTGCCAGCAGCTTGGGATTGCCGGGGTTCCAGCCCCAGCATTTT. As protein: CASSLGLPGFQPQHF.

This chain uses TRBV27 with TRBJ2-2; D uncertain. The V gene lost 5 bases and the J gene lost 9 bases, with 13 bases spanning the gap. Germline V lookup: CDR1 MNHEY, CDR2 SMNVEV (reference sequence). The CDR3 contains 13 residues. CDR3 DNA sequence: TGTGCCAGCAGTCCACTGAAACAGCGGGAGCTGTTTTTT. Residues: CASSPLKQRELFF.